The rows below give T cell receptor beta chains drawn from one sample of a study of shared clonotypes between healthy human individuals. Only in-frame clones appear in the TCRdb table, and some are missing; sequencing was by immunoSEQ multiplex PCR. This table has around 940,000 clones, over 75% appearing once. Input material: memory CD4+ T cells sorted from blood. These receptors came from a man aged 18 to 30 in good health. Each CDR3 is given with its conserved first and last residue.

CDR3 protein: CASSEMGANYGYTF; V gene: TRBV2
CDR3 protein: CATSRDLPGQGPGEQYF; V gene: TRBV15
CDR3 protein: CASSIQGEGSPLHF; V gene: TRBV5-6
CDR3 protein: CASRLEVTNEQYF; V gene: TRBV6-1
CDR3 protein: CASSLDRDRTEAFF; V gene: TRBV5-1
CDR3 protein: CASSYTRGQGYEQYF; V gene: TRBV6-5
CDR3 protein: CASSPQTGVKTEAFF; V gene: TRBV7-2
CDR3 protein: CASSVGGGNQPQHF; V gene: TRBV9
CDR3 protein: CASRAGGETDTQYF; V gene: TRBV5-1
CDR3 protein: CAWSGNEQFF; V gene: TRBV30
CDR3 protein: CASSLLAGSTDTQYF; V gene: TRBV5-4
CDR3 protein: CATLGGYNEKLFF; V gene: TRBV7-8
CDR3 protein: CASSLASLNYGYTF; V gene: TRBV19
CDR3 protein: CASSPQGRGGNTIYF; V gene: TRBV14
CDR3 protein: CASSPGSGYYGYTF; V gene: TRBV18
CDR3 protein: CASSLASGLGETQYF; V gene: TRBV5-1
CDR3 protein: CASSDRDRENYGYTF; V gene: TRBV9
CDR3 protein: CASSPFGSGSYEQYF; V gene: TRBV7-3
CDR3 protein: CASRKDRNTDTQYF; V gene: TRBV6-5
CDR3 protein: CASNTGTGPGELFF; V gene: TRBV5-1
CDR3 protein: CASSLEGIGANSPLHF; V gene: TRBV5-4
CDR3 protein: CASSPRTGEGYTF; V gene: TRBV18
CDR3 protein: CASSFTSGAAYEQYF; V gene: TRBV11-2
CDR3 protein: CASSRDRGPTDTQYF; V gene: TRBV5-1
CDR3 protein: CASRIGLADTDTQYF; V gene: TRBV2
CDR3 protein: CASSGTGSYQPQHF; V gene: TRBV2
CDR3 protein: CATQQQMNTEAFF; V gene: TRBV19
CDR3 protein: CASSLEGGWDIQYF; V gene: TRBV6-6
CDR3 protein: CAWSTSANEQFF; V gene: TRBV30
CDR3 protein: CATDRASYEQYF; V gene: TRBV10-3
CDR3 protein: CASSLDTLRTGELFF; V gene: TRBV11-2
CDR3 protein: CAWSTGQLSSGANVLTF; V gene: TRBV30
CDR3 protein: CASSFTGTGSYEQYF; V gene: TRBV19
CDR3 protein: CASSPRQVIAEAFF; V gene: TRBV6-6
CDR3 protein: CASSFGSTPTIYF; V gene: TRBV5-8
CDR3 protein: CASRPGLTYNEQFF; V gene: TRBV19
CDR3 protein: CASSYRRGQPQHF; V gene: TRBV6-5
CDR3 protein: CASSPQGGNTIYF; V gene: TRBV18
CDR3 protein: CASSNTGTGGEAFF; V gene: TRBV5-1
CDR3 protein: CASSVQGESGNTIYF; V gene: TRBV6-1
CDR3 protein: CASRNEGGSRTYEQYF; V gene: TRBV5-1